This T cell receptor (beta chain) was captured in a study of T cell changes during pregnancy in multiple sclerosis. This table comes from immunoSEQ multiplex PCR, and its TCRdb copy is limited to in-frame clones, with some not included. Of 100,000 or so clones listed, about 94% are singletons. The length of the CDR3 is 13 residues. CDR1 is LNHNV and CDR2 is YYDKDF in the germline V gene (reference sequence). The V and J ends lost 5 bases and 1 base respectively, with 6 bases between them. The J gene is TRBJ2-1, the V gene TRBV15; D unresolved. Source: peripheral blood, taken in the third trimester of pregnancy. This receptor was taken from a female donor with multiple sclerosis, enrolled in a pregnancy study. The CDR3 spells CATSLESYNEQFF. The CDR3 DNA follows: TGTGCCACCAGCCTAGAATCCTACAATGAGCAGTTCTTC.